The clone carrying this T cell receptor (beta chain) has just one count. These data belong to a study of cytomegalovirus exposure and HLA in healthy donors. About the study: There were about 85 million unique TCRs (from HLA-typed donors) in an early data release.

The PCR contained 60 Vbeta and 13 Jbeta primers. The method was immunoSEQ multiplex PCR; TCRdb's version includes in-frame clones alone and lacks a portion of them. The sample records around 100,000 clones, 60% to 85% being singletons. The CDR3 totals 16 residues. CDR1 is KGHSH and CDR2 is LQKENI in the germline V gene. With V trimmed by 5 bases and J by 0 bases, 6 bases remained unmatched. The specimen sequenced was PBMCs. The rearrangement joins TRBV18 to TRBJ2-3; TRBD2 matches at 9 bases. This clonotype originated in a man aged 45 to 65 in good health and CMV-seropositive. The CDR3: CASSTSSGRSTDTQYF. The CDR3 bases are TGTGCCAGCTCAACGAGCAGCGGGAGGAGCACAGATACGCAGTATTTT.